This T cell receptor beta chain was profiled in a study of OX40 agonist ivuxolimab in advanced cancers. About the study: An anti-OX40 (CD134) antibody with agonistic activity, ivuxolimab, was administered to patients. Patients got intravenous ivuxolimab at 0.01 to 10 mg/kg every 2 weeks.

V lost 0 bases to trimming and J lost 9 bases, with 8 bases between them. Germline V gives CDR1 ENHRY, CDR2 SYGVKD. The CDR3 spans 12 residues. Findings and caveats of the study: Averaging showed that CD8+ T cells had more expanded clones than CD4+ did. Among expanded peripheral T cells, antigen specificity went undetermined.

In the case of this clone: Antigen specificity is unknown.

Generated by immunoSEQ multiplex PCR, the TCRdb table keeps only in-frame clones and is missing some. The sample consists of roughly 86,000 clones, 90% to 95% of them appearing once. This receptor was identified in an adult with an advanced solid tumor such as melanoma, head and neck, liver or kidney cancer. Sequenced material: CD4+ or CD8+ T cells sorted from blood, taken in a trial of the OX40 agonist ivuxolimab. This chain connects TRBV10-3 to TRBJ1-2, with unresolved D. Here the CDR3 DNA reads TGTGCCATCAGTGAGTCGTCTCATAGCTACACCTTC. Protein product: CAISESSHSYTF.